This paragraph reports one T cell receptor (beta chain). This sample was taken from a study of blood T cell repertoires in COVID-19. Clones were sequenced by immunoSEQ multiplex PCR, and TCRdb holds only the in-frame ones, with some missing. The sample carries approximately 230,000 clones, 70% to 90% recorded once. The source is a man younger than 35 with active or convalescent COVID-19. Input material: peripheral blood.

The CDR3 here is CASSLGQSPNYGYTF. CDR3 DNA sequence: TGTGCCAGCAGCTTAGGGCAGTCCCCTAACTATGGCTACACCTTC. The chain couples TRBV11-2 to TRBJ1-2; D unclear. CDR3 length: 15 amino acids. V lost 1 base and J lost 0, with 9 bases in between. In germline, CDR1 is SGHAT, CDR2 FQNNGV.